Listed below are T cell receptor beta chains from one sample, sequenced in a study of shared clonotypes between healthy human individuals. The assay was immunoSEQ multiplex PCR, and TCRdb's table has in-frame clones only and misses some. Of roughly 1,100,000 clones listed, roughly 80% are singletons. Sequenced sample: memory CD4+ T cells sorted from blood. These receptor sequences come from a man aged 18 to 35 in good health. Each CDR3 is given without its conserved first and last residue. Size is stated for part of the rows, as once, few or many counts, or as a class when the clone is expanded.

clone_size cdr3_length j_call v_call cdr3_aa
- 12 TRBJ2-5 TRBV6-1 ASRRAGETETQY
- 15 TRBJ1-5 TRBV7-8 ASSLGLYVGADQPQH
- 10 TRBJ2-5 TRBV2 ASSSGQETQY
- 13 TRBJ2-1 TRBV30 AWTPRVAGGGEQF
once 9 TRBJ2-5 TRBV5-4 ASSEQETQY
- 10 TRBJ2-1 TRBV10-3 AIKGNGNEQF
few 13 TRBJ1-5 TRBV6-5 ASSPTGLSNQPQH
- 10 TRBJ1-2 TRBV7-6 ASSPDSWGYT
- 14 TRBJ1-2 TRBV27 ASSLSADPRVYGYT
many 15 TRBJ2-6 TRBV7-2 ASSLGDRAGGANVLT
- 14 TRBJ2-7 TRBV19 ASRPQASGSPYEQY
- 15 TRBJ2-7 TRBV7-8 ASSFQTLAGGFYEQY
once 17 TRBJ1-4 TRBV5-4 ASSTDRDRDWATNEKLF
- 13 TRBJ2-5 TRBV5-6 ASSQRRDFLQTQY
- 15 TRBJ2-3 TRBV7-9 ASRVRSRREVTDTQY
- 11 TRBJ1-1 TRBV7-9 ASSKLVNTEAF
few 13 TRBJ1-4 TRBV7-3 ASSPSGGAGEKLF
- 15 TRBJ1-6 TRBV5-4 ASSFLTDRGGNSPLH
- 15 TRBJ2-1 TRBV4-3 ASSQDLVTSGARRQF
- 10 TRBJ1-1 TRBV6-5 ASSYDGAEAF
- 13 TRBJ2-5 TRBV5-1 ASSSAGGSEETQY
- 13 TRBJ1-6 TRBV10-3 AISDRDTGNSPLH
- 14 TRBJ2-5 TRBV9 ASSPTGLAGMETQY
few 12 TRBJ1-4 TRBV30 AWSSVGSNEKLF
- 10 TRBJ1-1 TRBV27 ASSQRAGAAF
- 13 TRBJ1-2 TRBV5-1 ASSLGDKANYGYT
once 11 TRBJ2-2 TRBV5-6 ASSLQNTGELF
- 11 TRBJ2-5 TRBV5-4 ASSARGLETQY
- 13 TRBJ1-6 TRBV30 AWRGTRQVNSPLH